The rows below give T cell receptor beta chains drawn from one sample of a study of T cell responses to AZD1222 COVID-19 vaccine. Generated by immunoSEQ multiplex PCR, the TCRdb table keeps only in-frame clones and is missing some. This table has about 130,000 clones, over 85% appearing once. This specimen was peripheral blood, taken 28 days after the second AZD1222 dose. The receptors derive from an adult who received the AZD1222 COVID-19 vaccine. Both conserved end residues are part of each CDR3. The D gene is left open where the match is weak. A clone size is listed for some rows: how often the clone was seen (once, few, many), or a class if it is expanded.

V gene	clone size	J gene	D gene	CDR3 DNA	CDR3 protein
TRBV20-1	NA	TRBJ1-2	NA	TGCAGTGCTAGTCCAAACTATGGCTACACCTTC	CSASPNYGYTF
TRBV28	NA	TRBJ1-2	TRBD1	TGTGCCAGCAGTTTCCCCGGGACAGGCCAGCTGAGCTACACCTTC	CASSFPGTGQLSYTF
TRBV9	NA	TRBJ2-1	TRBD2	TGTGCCAGCAGGGATTGGGAGGGTGAGCAGTTCTTC	CASRDWEGEQFF
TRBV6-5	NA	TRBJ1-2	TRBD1	TGTGCCAGCAGGGCACTTGGGACAGGGGACTATGGCTACACCTTC	CASRALGTGDYGYTF
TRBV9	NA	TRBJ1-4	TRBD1	TGTGCCAGCAGCATAAACCAGGGGGCGGGTGAAAAACTGTTTTTT	CASSINQGAGEKLFF
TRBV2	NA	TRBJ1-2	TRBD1	TGTGCCAGCAAGCAACTCAGGGGGGAAGACTATGGCTACACCTTC	CASKQLRGEDYGYTF
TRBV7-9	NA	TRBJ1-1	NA	TGTGCCAGCAGCTCGACTTCGAACACTGAAGCTTTCTTT	CASSSTSNTEAFF
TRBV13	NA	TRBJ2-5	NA	TGTGCCAGCAGCCCCGGACATCGGGAGACCCAGTACTTC	CASSPGHRETQYF
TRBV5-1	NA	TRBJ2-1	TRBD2	TGCGCCAGCAGCTGGGCTAGCGGGATAGACAATGAGCAGTTCTTC	CASSWASGIDNEQFF
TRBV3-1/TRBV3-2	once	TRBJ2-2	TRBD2	TGTGCCAGCGCTTGGCGGGGGGGCTGGGAGCTGTTTTTT	CASAWRGGWELFF
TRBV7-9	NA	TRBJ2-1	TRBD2	TGTGCCAGCAGCCCAGGGGCTAGCGGGGGTGAGCAGTTCTTC	CASSPGASGGEQFF
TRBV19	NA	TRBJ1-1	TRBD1	TGTGCCAGTAGTGGGGACAGGGGGCGAACTGAAGCTTTCTTT	CASSGDRGRTEAFF
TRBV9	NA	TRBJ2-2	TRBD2	TGTGCCAGCAGTTTTAGGGCTAGCGGGGGGCAAGGCACCGGGGAGCTGTTTTTT	CASSFRASGGQGTGELFF
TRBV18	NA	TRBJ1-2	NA	TGTGCCAGCTCACCAGACGGAAACTATGGCTACACCTTC	CASSPDGNYGYTF
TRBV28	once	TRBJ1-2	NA	TGTGCCAGCACCCTTGGGGGGATCCTTAACTATGGCTACACCTTC	CASTLGGILNYGYTF
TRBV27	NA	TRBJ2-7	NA	TGTGCCAGCCCAATTCTGAACTACGAGCAGTACTTC	CASPILNYEQYF
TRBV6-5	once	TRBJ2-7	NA	TGTGCCAGCAGTTACTCGTATAGTACAGGGTACTACGAGCAGTACTTC	CASSYSYSTGYYEQYF
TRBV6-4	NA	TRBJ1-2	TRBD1	TGTGCCAGCGATGAGACAGGGCCCTATGGCTACACCTTC	CASDETGPYGYTF
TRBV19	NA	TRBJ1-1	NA	TGTGCCAGTAGTATCGAAGGGGTCACTGAAGCTTTCTTT	CASSIEGVTEAFF
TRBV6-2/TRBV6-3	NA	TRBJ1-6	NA	TGTGCCAGCAGTTACGACAGCCAAACGGTACATTCACCCCTCCACTTT	CASSYDSQTVHSPLHF
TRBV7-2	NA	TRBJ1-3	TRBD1	TGTGCCAGCAGCACGATGGGACAGGGGGCGAACACCATATATTTT	CASSTMGQGANTIYF
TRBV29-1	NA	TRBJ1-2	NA	TGCAGCGTTGGGGGTCCCTGGGAGGACTATGGCTACACCTTC	CSVGGPWEDYGYTF
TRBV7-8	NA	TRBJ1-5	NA	TGTGCCAGCAGCTTAGCCCCCGGGTCACAATTACAGCCCCAGCATTTT	CASSLAPGSQLQPQHF
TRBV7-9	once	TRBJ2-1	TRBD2	TGTGCCAGCAGCTTTGCGGGACTAGATGAGCAGTTCTTC	CASSFAGLDEQFF
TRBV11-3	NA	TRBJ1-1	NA	TGTGCCAGCAGCCCTAACCCCATGAACACTGAAGCTTTCTTT	CASSPNPMNTEAFF
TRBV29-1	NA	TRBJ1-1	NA	TGCAGCGTTGGGCGAGGGGTGAGCACTGAAGCTTTCTTT	CSVGRGVSTEAFF
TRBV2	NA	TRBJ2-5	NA	TGTGCCAGCAATGAGAGGGGTCAAGAGACCCAGTACTTC	CASNERGQETQYF